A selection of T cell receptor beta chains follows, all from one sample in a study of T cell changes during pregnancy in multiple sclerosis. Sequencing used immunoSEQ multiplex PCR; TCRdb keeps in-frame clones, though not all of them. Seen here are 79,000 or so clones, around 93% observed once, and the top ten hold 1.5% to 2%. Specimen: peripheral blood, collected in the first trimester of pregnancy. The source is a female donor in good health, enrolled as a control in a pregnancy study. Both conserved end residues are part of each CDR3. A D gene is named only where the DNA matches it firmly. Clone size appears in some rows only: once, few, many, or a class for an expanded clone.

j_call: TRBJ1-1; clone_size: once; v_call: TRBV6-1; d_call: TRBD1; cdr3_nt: TGTGCCAGCGGACAGGGATCGAACACTGAAGCTTTCTTT; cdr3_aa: CASGQGSNTEAFF
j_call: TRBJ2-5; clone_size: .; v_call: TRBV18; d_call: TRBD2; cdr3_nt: TGTGCCAGCTCATCCGAGCGGGGGAACCTTCAAGAGACCCAGTACTTC; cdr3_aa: CASSSERGNLQETQYF
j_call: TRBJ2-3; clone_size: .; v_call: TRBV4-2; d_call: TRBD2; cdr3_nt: TGTGCCAGCAGCTCGGCGGGGGGCCATTCCGAGGTAGATACGCAGTATTTT; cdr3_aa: CASSSAGGHSEVDTQYF
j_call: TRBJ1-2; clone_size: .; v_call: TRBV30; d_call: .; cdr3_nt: TGTGCCTGGAGTCGCCTTGACAGCGCCCTGGGCTATGGCTACACCTTC; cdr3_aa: CAWSRLDSALGYGYTF
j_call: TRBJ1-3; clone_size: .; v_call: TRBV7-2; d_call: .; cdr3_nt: TGTGCCAGCAGCTTAGGACCTTCTAGCTCTGGAAACACCATATATTTT; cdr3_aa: CASSLGPSSSGNTIYF
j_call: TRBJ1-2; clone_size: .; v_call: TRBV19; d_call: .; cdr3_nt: TGTGCCAGTAGGCAGGGACTCGCGGCCTATGGCTACACCTTC; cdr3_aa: CASRQGLAAYGYTF
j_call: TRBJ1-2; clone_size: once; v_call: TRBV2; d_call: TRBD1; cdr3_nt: TGTGCCAACCTCGATCGGACAGGGCCCTATGGCTACACCTTC; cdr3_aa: CANLDRTGPYGYTF
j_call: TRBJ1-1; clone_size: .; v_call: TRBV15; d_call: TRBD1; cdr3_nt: TGTGCCACCAGCAGCAGACAGGGGGACACTGAAGCTTTCTTT; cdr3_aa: CATSSRQGDTEAFF
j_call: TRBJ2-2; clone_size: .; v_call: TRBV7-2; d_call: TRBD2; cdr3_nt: TGTGCCAGCAGTTTTTGGGGGGGGAACACCGGGGAGCTGTTTTTT; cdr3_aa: CASSFWGGNTGELFF
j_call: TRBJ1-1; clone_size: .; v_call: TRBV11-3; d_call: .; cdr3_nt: TGTGCCAGCAGCGCCAACAGCATCACTGAAGCTTTCTTT; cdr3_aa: CASSANSITEAFF
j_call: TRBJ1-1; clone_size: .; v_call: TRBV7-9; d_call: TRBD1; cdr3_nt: TGTGCCAGCAGCTTAGGAGGGACAGGGCTGGCTTTCTTT; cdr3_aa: CASSLGGTGLAFF
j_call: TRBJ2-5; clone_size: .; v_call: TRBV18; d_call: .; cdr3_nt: TGTGCCAGCTCACCACGGGGACTTGTCCAAGAGACCCAGTACTTC; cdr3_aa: CASSPRGLVQETQYF
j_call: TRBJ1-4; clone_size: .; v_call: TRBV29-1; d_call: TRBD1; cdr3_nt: TGCAGCGTTCGGGGACAGGGCACTGAAAAACTGTTTTTT; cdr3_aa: CSVRGQGTEKLFF
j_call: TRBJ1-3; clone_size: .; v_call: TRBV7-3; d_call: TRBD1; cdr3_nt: TGTGCCAGCAGCTTTACAGGGGGCGCAGGAAACACCATATATTTT; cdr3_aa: CASSFTGGAGNTIYF
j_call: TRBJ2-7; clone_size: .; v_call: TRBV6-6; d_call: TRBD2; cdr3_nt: TGTGCCAGCAGTAAGGGACTAGCGGAGTACGAGCAGTACTTC; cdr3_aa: CASSKGLAEYEQYF
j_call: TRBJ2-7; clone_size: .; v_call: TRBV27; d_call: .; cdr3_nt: TGTGCCAGCAGTTCCTATGACGGGGGGCCGCACGAGCAGTACTTC; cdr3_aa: CASSSYDGGPHEQYF
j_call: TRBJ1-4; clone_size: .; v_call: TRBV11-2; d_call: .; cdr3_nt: TGTGCCAGCAGCTTTAGGCGGGGGGAAAAACTGTTTTTT; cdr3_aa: CASSFRRGEKLFF
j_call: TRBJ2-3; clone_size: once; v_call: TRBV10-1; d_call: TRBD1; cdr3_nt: TGCGCCAGCATACCGGGACAGGGGGCGAGAAGAGCAGATACGCAGTATTTT; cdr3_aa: CASIPGQGARRADTQYF
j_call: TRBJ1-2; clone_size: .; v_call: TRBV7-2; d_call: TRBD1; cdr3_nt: TGTGCCAGCAGCTTAGAACAGGGGGCGCGGGGCTACACCTTC; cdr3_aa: CASSLEQGARGYTF
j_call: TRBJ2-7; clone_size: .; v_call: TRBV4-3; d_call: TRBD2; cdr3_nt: TGCGCCAGCAGCCAAGAGATGGCGGGGGGGTACTACGAGCAGTACTTC; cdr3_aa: CASSQEMAGGYYEQYF
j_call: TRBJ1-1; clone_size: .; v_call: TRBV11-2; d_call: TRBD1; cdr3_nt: TGTGCCAGCAGACCATTAAGGGGACAGGGTTCCTCGCGGGGTGAAGCTTTCTTT; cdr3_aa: CASRPLRGQGSSRGEAFF
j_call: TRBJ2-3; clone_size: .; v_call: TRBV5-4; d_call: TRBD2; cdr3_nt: TGTGCCAGCAGCCCGGGGGGGGCCGGCACAGATACGCAGTATTTT; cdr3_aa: CASSPGGAGTDTQYF
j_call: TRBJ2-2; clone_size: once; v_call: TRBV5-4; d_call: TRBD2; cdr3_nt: TGTGCCAGCAGCTTGGGGGCGGGGGAGTTCGGCGGGGAGCTGTTTTTT; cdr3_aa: CASSLGAGEFGGELFF
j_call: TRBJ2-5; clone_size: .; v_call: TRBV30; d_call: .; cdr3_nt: TGTGCCTGGAGCCCCCCCCTCGGGACCCAGTACTTC; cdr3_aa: CAWSPPLGTQYF
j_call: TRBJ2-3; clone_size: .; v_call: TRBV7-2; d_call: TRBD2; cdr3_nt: TGTGCCAGCAGCCCTCGACGACTAGCGGGGAACACAGATACGCAGTATTTT; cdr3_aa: CASSPRRLAGNTDTQYF
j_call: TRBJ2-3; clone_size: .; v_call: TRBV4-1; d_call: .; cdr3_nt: TGCGCCAGCAGCCAAGAGGCCAATACGCAGTATTTT; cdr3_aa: CASSQEANTQYF
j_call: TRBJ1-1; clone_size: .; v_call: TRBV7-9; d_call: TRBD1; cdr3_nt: TGTGCCAGCAGCCCTGGGGACAGGATGAACACTGAAGCTTTCTTT; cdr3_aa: CASSPGDRMNTEAFF
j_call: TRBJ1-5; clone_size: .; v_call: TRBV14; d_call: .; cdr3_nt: TGTGCCAGCAGCCAAGAAGTTGGACCCGGGACAAAGAAGGATCAGCCCCAGCATTTT; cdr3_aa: CASSQEVGPGTKKDQPQHF
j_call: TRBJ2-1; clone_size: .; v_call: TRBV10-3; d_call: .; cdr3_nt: TGTGCCATCAGTGAGTCGCCGGACTATGAGCAGTTCTTC; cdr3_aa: CAISESPDYEQFF
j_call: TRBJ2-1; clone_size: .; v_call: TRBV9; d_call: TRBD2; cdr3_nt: TGTGCCAGCAGCCCCCTCGTAGGACTAGCGGGGACCAGCTCCTACAATGAGCAGTTCTTC; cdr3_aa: CASSPLVGLAGTSSYNEQFF
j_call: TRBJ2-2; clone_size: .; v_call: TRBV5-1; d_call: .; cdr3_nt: TGCGCCAGCAGCCCGTTGAGGAACACCGGGGAGCTGTTTTTT; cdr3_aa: CASSPLRNTGELFF
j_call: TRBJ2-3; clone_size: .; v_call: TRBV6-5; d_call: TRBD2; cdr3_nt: TGTGCCAGCAGCCGCTTAGCGGGGGTGGCAGATACGCAGTATTTT; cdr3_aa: CASSRLAGVADTQYF
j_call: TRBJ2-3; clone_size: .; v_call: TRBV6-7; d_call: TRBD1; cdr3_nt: TGTGCCAGCTCCGGGACAGGGCCCACAGATACGCAGTATTTT; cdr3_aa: CASSGTGPTDTQYF
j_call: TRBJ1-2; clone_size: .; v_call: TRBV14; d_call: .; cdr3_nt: TGTGCCAGCAGCCAAGCGGGGGGCTCCCTCTATGGCTACACCTTC; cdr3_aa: CASSQAGGSLYGYTF
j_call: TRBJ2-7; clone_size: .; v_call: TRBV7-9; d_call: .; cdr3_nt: TGTGCCAGCAGCCCCCCAGGGGACTACGAGCAGTACTTC; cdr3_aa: CASSPPGDYEQYF
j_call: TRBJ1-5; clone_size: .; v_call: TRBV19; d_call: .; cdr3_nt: TGTGCCAGTAGTAGTTACGGGGATCGGCAGCCCCAGCATTTT; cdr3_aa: CASSSYGDRQPQHF
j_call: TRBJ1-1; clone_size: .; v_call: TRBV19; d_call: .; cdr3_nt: TGTGCCAGTAGTATCGGGGGGGGAGGACCTGAAGCTTTCTTT; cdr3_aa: CASSIGGGGPEAFF
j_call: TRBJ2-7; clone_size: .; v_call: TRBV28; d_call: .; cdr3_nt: TGTGCCAGCATCCCCAGGGTCAGAACCTACGAGCAGTACTTC; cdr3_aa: CASIPRVRTYEQYF
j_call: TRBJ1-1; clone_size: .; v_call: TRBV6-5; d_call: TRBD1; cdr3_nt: TGTGCCAGCAAAGACAGGGGACAGAACACTGAAGCTTTCTTT; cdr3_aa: CASKDRGQNTEAFF
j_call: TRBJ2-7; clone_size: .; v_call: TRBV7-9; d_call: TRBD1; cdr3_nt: TGTGCCAGCAGCCTCCAGGGGGCCGAGCAGTACTTC; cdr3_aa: CASSLQGAEQYF
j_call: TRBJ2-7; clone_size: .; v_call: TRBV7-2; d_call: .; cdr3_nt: TGTGCCAGCAGCAAAGGGGGACGGAGCTACGAGCAGTACTTC; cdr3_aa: CASSKGGRSYEQYF
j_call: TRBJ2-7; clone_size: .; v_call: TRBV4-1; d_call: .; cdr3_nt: TGCGCCAGCAGCCTGGGATCGGGGGCCTACGAGCAGTACTTC; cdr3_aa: CASSLGSGAYEQYF
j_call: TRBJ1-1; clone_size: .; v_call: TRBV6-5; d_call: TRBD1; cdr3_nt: TGTGCCAGCAGCCGCCGGGACAGAGAAGCTTTCTTT; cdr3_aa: CASSRRDREAFF
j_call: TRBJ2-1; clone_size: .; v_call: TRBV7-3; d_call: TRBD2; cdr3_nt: TGTGCCAGCAGCTTAACGGGACTATCCCACAATGAGCAGTTCTTC; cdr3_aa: CASSLTGLSHNEQFF
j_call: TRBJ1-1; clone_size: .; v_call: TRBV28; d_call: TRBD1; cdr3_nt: TGTGCCAGCAGATTTATAACAGGGGGCTTGAACACTGAAGCTTTCTTT; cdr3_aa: CASRFITGGLNTEAFF
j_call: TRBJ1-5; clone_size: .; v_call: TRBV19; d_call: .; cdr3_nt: TGTGCCAGTAGTCCCCAGGGGAATAGCAATCAGCCCCAGCATTTT; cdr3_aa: CASSPQGNSNQPQHF
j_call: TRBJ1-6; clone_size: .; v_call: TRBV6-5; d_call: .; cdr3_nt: TGTGCCAGCACAGGGAGGGATAATTCACCCCTCCACTTT; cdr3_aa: CASTGRDNSPLHF
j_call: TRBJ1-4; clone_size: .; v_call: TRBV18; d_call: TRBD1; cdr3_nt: TGTGCCAGCTCACGAGACAGGGGAACTAATGAAAAACTGTTTTTT; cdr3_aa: CASSRDRGTNEKLFF
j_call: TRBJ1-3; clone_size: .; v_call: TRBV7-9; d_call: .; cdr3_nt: TGTGCCACCCCGCAGAAGGGGCAAGGCGGAAACACCATATATTTT; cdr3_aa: CATPQKGQGGNTIYF
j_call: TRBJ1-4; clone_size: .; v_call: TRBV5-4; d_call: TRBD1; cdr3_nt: TGTGCCAGCAGCTTGTTCGGGACAGGTCCCGAAAAACTGTTTTTT; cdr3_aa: CASSLFGTGPEKLFF
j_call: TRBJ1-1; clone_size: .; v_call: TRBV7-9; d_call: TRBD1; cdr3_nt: TGTGCCAGCAGGGGGTGGGACAGGGCCACTGAAGCTTTCTTT; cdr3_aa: CASRGWDRATEAFF
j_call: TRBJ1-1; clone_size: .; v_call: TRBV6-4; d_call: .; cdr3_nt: TGTGCCAGCGGGGAGGTGAACACTGAAGCTTTCTTT; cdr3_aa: CASGEVNTEAFF
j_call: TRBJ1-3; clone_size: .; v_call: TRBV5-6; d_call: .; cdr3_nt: TGTGCCAGCAGCTTCGCCTACGAGGCTGGAAACACCATATATTTT; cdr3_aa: CASSFAYEAGNTIYF
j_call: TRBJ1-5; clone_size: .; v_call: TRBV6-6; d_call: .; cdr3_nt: TGTGCCAGCAGCTCAGGGGCTGCGGGCAATCAGCCCCAGCATTTT; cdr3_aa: CASSSGAAGNQPQHF
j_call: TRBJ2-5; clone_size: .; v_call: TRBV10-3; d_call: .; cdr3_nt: TGTGCCATCAGTTTTGGCGGGGGCCGAGAGACCCAGTACTTC; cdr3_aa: CAISFGGGRETQYF
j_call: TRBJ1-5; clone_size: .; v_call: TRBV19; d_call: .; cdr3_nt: TGTGCCAGTAGTTTCTGGACTGCGATCGGTAATCAGCCCCAGCATTTT; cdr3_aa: CASSFWTAIGNQPQHF
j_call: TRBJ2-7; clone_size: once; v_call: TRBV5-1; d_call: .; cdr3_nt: TGCGCCAGCAGCCCGATAGGGGACGAGCAGTACTTC; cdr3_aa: CASSPIGDEQYF
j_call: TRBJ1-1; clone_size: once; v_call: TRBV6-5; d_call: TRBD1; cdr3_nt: TGTGCCAGCAGACCGGGACAGTTGAACACTGAAGCTTTCTTT; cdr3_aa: CASRPGQLNTEAFF